The rows below give T cell receptor beta chains drawn from one sample of a study of low-dose radiotherapy and immunotherapy resistance in tumors. MiXCR, applied by TCRdb to the reads, yields one record per CDR3 protein. The sample lists 60,000 to 75,000 distinct CDR3 sequences; 26% were seen once. The sequences come from PBMCs, collected before treatment. Every receptor here comes from a male donor with rectosigmoid adenocarcinoma. The CDR3 runs from the conserved cysteine through the conserved F or W. D genes are given only for firm matches. Size tells how often a clone was seen (once, few, many) or the class of an expanded clone, and some rows leave it out.

V: TRBV6-2/TRBV6-3
D: -
size: many
length: 20
J: TRBJ1-5
CDR3: CASSYRRRVNLGVGNQPQHF
DNA: TGTGCCAGCAGTTACAGGAGGAGAGTGAACCTTGGAGTTGGCAATCAGCCCCAGCATTTT

V: TRBV9
D: -
size: many
length: 17
J: TRBJ2-3
CDR3: CASSVAASVTTTDTQYF
DNA: TGTGCCAGCAGCGTCGCCGCTAGCGTGACTACCACAGATACGCAGTATTTT

V: TRBV7-2
D: -
size: -
length: 14
J: TRBJ2-5
CDR3: CASSFSGFQETQYF
DNA: TGTGCCAGCAGCTTTAGCGGATTCCAAGAGACCCAGTACTTC

V: TRBV9
D: TRBD2
size: many
length: 17
J: TRBJ2-3
CDR3: CASSVVRLAGTTDTQYF
DNA: TGTGCCAGCAGCGTAGTCCGGCTAGCGGGAACCACAGATACGCAGTATTTT

V: TRBV9
D: TRBD2
size: many
length: 16
J: TRBJ2-1
CDR3: CASSATGTSGKNEQFF
DNA: TGTGCCAGCAGCGCGACCGGGACTAGCGGAAAGAATGAGCAGTTCTTC

V: TRBV6-5
D: -
size: -
length: 16
J: TRBJ2-5
CDR3: CASSLGGGLRGETQFF
DNA: TGTGCCAGCAGTCTTGGGGGGGGACTCAGGGGAGAGACCCAGTTCTTT

V: TRBV6-2/TRBV6-3
D: TRBD2
size: many
length: 13
J: TRBJ2-5
CDR3: CASSLAGVGTQYF
DNA: TGTGCCAGCAGCCTAGCGGGAGTAGGGACCCAGTACTTC

V: TRBV5-1
D: TRBD2
size: many
length: 16
J: TRBJ2-1
CDR3: CASSSNPTSGGPEQFF
DNA: TGCGCCAGCAGCTCAAACCCGACTAGCGGGGGGCCGGAGCAGTTCTTC

V: TRBV20-1
D: -
size: -
length: 11
J: TRBJ2-1
CDR3: CSAERYNEQFF
DNA: TGCAGTGCCGAGAGATACAATGAGCAGTTCTTC

V: TRBV5-1
D: -
size: many
length: 15
J: TRBJ2-3
CDR3: CASRRNSLSTDTQYF
DNA: TGCGCCAGCAGGAGAAACTCCCTTAGTACAGATACGCAGTATTTT

V: TRBV13
D: -
size: many
length: 16
J: TRBJ2-1
CDR3: CASSSHTQGSYNEQFF
DNA: TGTGCCAGCAGCTCACACACCCAGGGGTCCTACAATGAGCAGTTCTTC

V: TRBV28
D: -
size: -
length: 14
J: TRBJ1-2
CDR3: CASSLSAANYGYTF
DNA: TGTGCCAGCAGTTTATCGGCAGCTAACTATGGCTACACCTTC

V: TRBV28
D: -
size: many
length: 18
J: TRBJ2-7
CDR3: CASSLLVSGGQGAYEQYF
DNA: TGTGCCAGCAGTTTATTGGTGTCGGGGGGACAAGGAGCCTACGAGCAGTACTTC

V: TRBV12-3/TRBV12-4
D: TRBD2
size: many
length: 17
J: TRBJ2-3
CDR3: CASSLGLAGGVTDTQYF
DNA: TGTGCCAGCAGCCTGGGACTAGCGGGAGGTGTCACAGATACGCAGTATTTT

V: TRBV7-9
D: -
size: many
length: 16
J: TRBJ1-3
CDR3: CASSLGTGISGNTIYF
DNA: TGTGCCAGCAGCTTGGGGACGGGGATCTCTGGAAACACCATATATTTT

V: TRBV20-1
D: TRBD1
size: many
length: 13
J: TRBJ2-7
CDR3: CSATDRDSYEQYF
DNA: TGCAGTGCCACCGACAGGGATTCATACGAGCAGTACTTC

V: TRBV2
D: TRBD1
size: many
length: 16
J: TRBJ1-3
CDR3: CASSGQGTYSGNTIYF
DNA: TGTGCCAGCAGCGGACAGGGGACATACTCTGGAAACACCATATATTTT

V: TRBV20-1
D: TRBD1
size: many
length: 15
J: TRBJ2-7
CDR3: CSASPGQGASYEQYF
DNA: TGCAGTGCAAGTCCGGGACAGGGGGCTTCCTACGAGCAGTACTTC

V: TRBV27
D: TRBD2
size: many
length: 15
J: TRBJ2-5
CDR3: CASSLQGLATETQYF
DNA: TGTGCCAGCAGCCTACAGGGACTAGCTACTGAGACCCAGTACTTC

V: TRBV14
D: TRBD1
size: many
length: 15
J: TRBJ2-1
CDR3: CASNSRQGIYNEQFF
DNA: TGTGCCAGCAACTCGCGACAGGGCATTTACAATGAGCAGTTCTTC

V: TRBV26
D: -
size: medium-sized
length: 13
J: TRBJ2-3
CDR3: CAEGSPGTDTQYF
DNA: TGTGCCGAGGGGTCCCCGGGCACAGATACGCAGTATTTT

V: TRBV28
D: -
size: many
length: 13
J: TRBJ2-2
CDR3: CAIQGGSTGELFF
DNA: TGTGCCATTCAGGGAGGTAGTACCGGGGAGCTGTTTTTT